Here is one T cell receptor beta chain with its context. Trimming took 4 bases from V and 1 from J, leaving 21 bases between them. The germline CDR1 and CDR2 sequences are ENHRY and SYGVKD. There are 18 residues in the CDR3. This sample was taken from a study of blood T cell repertoires in COVID-19. Original processing notes: Reference gene primer amplification gave estimated nucleated cell counts. The data were produced by immunoSEQ multiplex PCR, yet TCRdb's version contains in-frame clones alone and is incomplete. The V and J calls and clone size are taken from that table; D and trimming were inferred from the DNA. Here the sample spans some 100,000 clones, over 85% being singletons.

The sequence came from a man between 65 and 79 years old with acute or convalescent COVID-19. The genes are TRBV10-3 and TRBJ2-3, with D perhaps matching TRBD2 (7 bases). Sequencing was carried out using peripheral blood. The CDR3 loop is CAISAPKVGGAGTDTQYF. The CDR3 DNA is TGTGCCATCAGTGCCCCAAAGGTAGGGGGGGCCGGCACAGATACGCAGTATTTT.